This T cell receptor (beta chain) derives from a study of CD8 T cells in Susac syndrome. About the research overall: When blood was collected, patients with Susac syndrome were therapy-naive, were taking corticosteroids, or were receiving intravenous immunoglobulin alone.

Patients with Susac syndrome met diagnostic criteria that were recently defined for definite or probable disease. CD8+ and CD4+ T cells were negatively isolated; TEMRA cells were FACS-enriched. RNA in amounts of roughly 0.5 to 1 ug was reverse transcribed with random hexamers. Across 54 Vbeta and 13 Jbeta, TCR beta CDR3 was amplified with immunoSEQ multiplex PCR. TCRdb re-called the immunoSEQ multiplex PCR reads with MiXCR, one entry per CDR3 protein. The table records 75,000 to 95,000 distinct CDR3 sequences, approximately 96% of them present only once. CDR3 length: 11 amino acids. Trimming shortened V by 5 bases and J by 4 bases, and 4 bases separated the two germline ends.

This chain joins TRBV12-3 or TRBV12-4 and TRBJ2-3; no reliable D call. This receptor was identified in a human donor with Susac syndrome. The specimen was CD8+ T cells from PBMCs. The CDR3 DNA is TGTGCCAGCAGTCCAGCAGATACGCAGTATTTT. Encoded protein: CASSPADTQYF.